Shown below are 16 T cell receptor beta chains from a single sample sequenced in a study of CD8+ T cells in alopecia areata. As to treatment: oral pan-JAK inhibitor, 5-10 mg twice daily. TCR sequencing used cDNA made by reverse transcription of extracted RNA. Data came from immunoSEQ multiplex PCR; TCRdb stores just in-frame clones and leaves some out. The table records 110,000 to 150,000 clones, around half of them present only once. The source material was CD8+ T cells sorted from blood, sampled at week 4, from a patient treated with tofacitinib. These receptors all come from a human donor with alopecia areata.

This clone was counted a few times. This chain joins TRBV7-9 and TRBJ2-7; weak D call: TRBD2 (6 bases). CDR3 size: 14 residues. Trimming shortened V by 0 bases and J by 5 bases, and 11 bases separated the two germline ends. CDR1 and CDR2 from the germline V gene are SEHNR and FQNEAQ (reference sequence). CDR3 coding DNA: TGTGCCAGCAGCTTAGCGCGGCGGGGAGACGAGCAGTACTTC. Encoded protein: CASSLARRGDEQYF.

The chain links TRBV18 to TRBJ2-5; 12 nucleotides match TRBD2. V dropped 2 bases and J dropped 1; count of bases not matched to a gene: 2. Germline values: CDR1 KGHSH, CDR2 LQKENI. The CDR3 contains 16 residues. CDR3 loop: CASSPGLAGLQETQYF. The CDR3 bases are TGTGCCAGCTCACCAGGACTAGCGGGACTCCAAGAGACCCAGTACTTC.

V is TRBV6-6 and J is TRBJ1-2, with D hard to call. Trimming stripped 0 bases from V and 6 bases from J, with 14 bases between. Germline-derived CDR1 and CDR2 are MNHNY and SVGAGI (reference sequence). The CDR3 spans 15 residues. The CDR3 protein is CASSYSWQKQDGYTF. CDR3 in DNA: TGTGCCAGCAGTTACTCATGGCAGAAGCAGGATGGCTACACCTTC.

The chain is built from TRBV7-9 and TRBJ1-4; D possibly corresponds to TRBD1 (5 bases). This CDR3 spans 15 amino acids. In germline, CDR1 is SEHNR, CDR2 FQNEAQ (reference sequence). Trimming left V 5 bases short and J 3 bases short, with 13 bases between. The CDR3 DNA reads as TGTGCCAGCAGCCCTCAGGGCCAACCTAATGAAAAACTGTTTTTT. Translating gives CASSPQGQPNEKLFF.

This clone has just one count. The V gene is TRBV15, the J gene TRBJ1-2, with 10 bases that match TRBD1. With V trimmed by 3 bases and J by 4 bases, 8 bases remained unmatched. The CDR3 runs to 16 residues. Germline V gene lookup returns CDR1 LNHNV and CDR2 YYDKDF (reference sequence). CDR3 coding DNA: TGTGCCACCAGCAGTCGGGACAGGGGCCATAGCTATGGCTACACCTTC. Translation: CATSSRDRGHSYGYTF.

CDR3 residues: CASSQDPAGENTGELFF. CDR3 sequence (DNA): TGCGCCAGCAGCCAAGATCCAGCGGGGGAGAACACCGGGGAGCTGTTTTTT. The chain is built from TRBV4-1 and TRBJ2-2; TRBD2 matches 8 bases. V was pared by 0 bases and J by 1 base, with 4 bases of the junction left unmatched. Germline values: CDR1 MGHRA, CDR2 YSYEKL. The CDR3 has 17 residues.

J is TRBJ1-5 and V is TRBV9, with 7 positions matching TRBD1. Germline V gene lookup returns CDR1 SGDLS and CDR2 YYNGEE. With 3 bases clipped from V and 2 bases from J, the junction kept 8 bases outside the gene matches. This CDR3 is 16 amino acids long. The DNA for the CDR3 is TGTGCCAGCAGCGCAGGGGGTAGTTGGGGCAATCAGCCCCAGCATTTT. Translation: CASSAGGSWGNQPQHF.

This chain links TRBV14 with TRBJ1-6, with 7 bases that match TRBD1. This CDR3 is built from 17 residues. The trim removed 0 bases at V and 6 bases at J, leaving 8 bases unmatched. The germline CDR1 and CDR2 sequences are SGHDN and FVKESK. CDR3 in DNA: TGTGCCAGCAGCCAAGATACATGGGGACAGTCTAATTCACCCCTCCACTTT. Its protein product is CASSQDTWGQSNSPLHF.

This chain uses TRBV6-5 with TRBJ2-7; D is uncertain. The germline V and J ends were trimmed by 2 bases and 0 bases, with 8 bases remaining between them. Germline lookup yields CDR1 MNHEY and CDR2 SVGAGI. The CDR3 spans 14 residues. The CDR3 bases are TGTGCCAGCAGTTACGAAACGAGCTCCTACGAGCAGTACTTC. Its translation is CASSYETSSYEQYF.

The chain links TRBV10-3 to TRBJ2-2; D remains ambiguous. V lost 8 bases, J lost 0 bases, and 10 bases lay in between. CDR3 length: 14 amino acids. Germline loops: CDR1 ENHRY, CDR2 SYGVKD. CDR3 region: CAILKEPNTGELFF. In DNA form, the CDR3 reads TGTGCCATCCTGAAGGAGCCGAACACCGGGGAGCTGTTTTTT.

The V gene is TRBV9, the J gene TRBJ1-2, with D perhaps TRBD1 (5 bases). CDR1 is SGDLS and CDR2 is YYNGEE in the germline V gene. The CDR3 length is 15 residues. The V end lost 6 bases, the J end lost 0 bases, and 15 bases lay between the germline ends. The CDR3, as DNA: TGTGCCAGCACCCCGGGGCGAATAGCTAACTATGGCTACACCTTC. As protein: CASTPGRIANYGYTF.

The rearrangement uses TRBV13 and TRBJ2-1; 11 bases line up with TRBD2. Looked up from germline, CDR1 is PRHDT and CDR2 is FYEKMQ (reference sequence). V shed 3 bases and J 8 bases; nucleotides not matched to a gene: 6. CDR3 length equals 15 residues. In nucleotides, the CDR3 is TGTGCCAGCAGCTTCCCCGGGACTAGCGGTTATGAGCAGTTCTTC. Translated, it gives CASSFPGTSGYEQFF.

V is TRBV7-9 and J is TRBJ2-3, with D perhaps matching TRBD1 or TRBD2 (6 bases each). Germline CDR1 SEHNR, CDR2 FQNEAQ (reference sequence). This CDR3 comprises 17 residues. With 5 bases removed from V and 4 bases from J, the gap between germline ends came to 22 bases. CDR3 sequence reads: CASSPPPGAGPPDTQYF. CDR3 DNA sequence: TGTGCCAGCAGCCCTCCCCCGGGGGCCGGACCACCAGATACGCAGTATTTT.

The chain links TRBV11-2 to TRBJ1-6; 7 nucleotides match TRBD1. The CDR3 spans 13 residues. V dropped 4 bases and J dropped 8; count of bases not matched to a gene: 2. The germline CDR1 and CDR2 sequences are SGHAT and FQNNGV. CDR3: CASSYGTDSPLHF. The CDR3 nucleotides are TGTGCCAGCAGCTATGGGACAGATTCACCCCTCCACTTT.

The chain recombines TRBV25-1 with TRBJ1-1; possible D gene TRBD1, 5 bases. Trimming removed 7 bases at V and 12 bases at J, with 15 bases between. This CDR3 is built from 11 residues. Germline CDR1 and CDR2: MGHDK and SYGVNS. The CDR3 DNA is TGTGCCAGCACCTCTGAGGGGACGACTTTCTTT. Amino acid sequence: CASTSEGTTFF. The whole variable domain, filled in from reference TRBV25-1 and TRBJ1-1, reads EADIYQTPRYLVIGTGKKITLECSQTMGHDKMYWYQQDPGMELHLIHYSYGVNSTEKGDLSSESTVSRIRTEHFPLTLESARPSHTSQYLCASTSEGTTFFGQGTRLTVV.

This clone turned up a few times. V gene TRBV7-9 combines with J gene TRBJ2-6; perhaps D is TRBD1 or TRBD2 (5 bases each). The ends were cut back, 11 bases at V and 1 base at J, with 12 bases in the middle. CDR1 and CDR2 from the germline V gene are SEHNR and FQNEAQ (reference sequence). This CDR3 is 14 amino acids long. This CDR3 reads CAGTLISGANVLTF. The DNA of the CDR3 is TGTGCCGGGACCCTAATTTCTGGGGCCAACGTCCTGACTTTC.